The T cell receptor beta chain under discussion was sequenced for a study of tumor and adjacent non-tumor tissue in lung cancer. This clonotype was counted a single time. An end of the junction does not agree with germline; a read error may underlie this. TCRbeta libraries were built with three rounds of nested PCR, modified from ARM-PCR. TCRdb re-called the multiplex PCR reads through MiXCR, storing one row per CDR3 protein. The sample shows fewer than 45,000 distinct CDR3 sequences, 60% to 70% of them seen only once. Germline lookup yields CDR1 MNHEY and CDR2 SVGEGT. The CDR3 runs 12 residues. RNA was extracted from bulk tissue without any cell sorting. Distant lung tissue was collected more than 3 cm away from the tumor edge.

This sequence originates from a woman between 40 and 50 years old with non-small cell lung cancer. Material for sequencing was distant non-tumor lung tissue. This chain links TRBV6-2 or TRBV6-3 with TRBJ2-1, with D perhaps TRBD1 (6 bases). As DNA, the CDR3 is TGTGCCGGCAGGGGCTCCTACAATGAGCAGTTGTTC. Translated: CAGRGSYNEQLF.